Presented here are 10 T cell receptor beta chains from one specimen sequenced in a study of T cells in Graves' hyperthyroidism and ophthalmopathy. What was amplified from RNA transcripts were TCR beta CDR3 regions. The TCR CDR3 first-round RT-PCR relied on the HTBI primer set. MiXCR was run by TCRdb on the multiplex PCR reads, yielding one entry per CDR3 protein. This repertoire shows around 540,000 distinct CDR3 sequences, around 45% found once; its top ten account for roughly 8.2%. The sequenced sample was peripheral blood or thyroid tissue (not recorded which). These receptors originate from a woman between 18 and 29 years old with Graves' hyperthyroidism.

Turning to this clonotype: Since no conserved phenylalanine or tryptophan closes the CDR3, a read error is the likely cause. The limits of the CDR3 on the DNA are not certain, so only TCRdb's listed CDR3 is given. The chain employs TRBV7-2 and TRBJ1-1; TRBD1 is taken as the D call from the table, unchecked against the DNA. A total of 14 residues make up the CDR3, ends included. Germline CDR1 and CDR2: SGHTA and FQGNSA. The CDR3 loop reads CASSLEFDVGGHTA.

This clonotype was seen a few times. The chain combines TRBV19 with TRBJ2-5, with TRBD2 identical over 9 bases. The CDR3 is 16 amino acids. CDR1 is LNHDA and CDR2 is SQIVND in the germline V gene (reference sequence). Unmatched junction bases numbered 6, after V lost 4 bases and J lost 0 bases. The CDR3 DNA reads as TGTGCCAGTAGTACGGCTAGCGGGGAGTACCAAGAGACCCAGTACTTC. Protein product: CASSTASGEYQETQYF. The whole variable domain, remainder taken from reference TRBV19 and TRBJ2-5, is DGGITQSPKYLFRKEGQNVTLSCEQNLNHDAMYWYRQDPGQGLRLIYYSQIVNDFQKGDIAEGYSVSREKKESFPLTVTSAQKNPTAFYLCASSTASGEYQETQYFGPGTRLLVL.

This clonotype was seen only a few times. This chain joins TRBV29-1 and TRBJ1-2; 10 bases fit TRBD1. The germline V gene encodes CDR1 SQVTM and CDR2 ANQGSEA. There are 13 residues in the CDR3. The J segment lost 8 bases and the V segment lost 7 bases, leaving 10 bases of the junction unmatched. The CDR3, as DNA: TGCAGCGCAGCCGGGACAGGGGAAGTGGGCTACACCTTC. It specifies CSAAGTGEVGYTF. The complete variable domain, with remaining parts taken from reference TRBV29-1 and TRBJ1-2, reads SAVISQKPSRDICQRGTSLTIQCQVDSQVTMMFWYRQQPGQSLTLIATANQGSEATYESGFVIDKFPISRPNLTFSTLTVSNMSPEDSSIYLCSAAGTGEVGYTFGSGTRLTVV.

This clonotype came up many times. This chain links TRBV29-1 with TRBJ1-1; D uncertain. Trimming took 6 bases from V and 7 from J, leaving 12 bases between them. The CDR3 covers 11 residues. Germline V CDR1 and CDR2: SQVTM, ANQGSEA. The DNA of the CDR3 is TGCAGCGTCAAGCGGACGGTTGAAGCTTTCTTT. It encodes CSVKRTVEAFF.

Comment on this clonotype: A much larger clone lies a single base off, so this may be a read error. This chain joins TRBV9 and TRBJ1-4; D remains ambiguous. In germline, CDR1 is SGDLS, CDR2 YYNGEE. The CDR3 loop spans 14 amino acids. With 2 bases removed from V and 7 bases from J, the gap between germline ends came to 12 bases. The CDR3 here is CASSVGRAGEKLFF. The CDR3 coding sequence is TGTGCCAGCAGCGTCGGGAGGGCGGGTGAAAAACTGTTTTTT.

V and J are TRBV5-1 and TRBJ2-2, with a possible D match to TRBD2 (7 bases). The CDR3 sequence is 11 residues long. Trimming left V 4 bases short and J 17 bases short, with 15 bases between. Germline V gene data show CDR1 as SGHRS and CDR2 as YFSETQ. The CDR3 DNA reads as TGCGCCAGCAGCCTCTCGGGGGGCTGTTTTTTT. Its translation: CASSLSGGCFF.

This chain links TRBV10-3 with TRBJ2-5; TRBD2 aligns across 9 bases. The DNA end favors TRBJ2-1, so the J call may be wrong. The CDR3 contains 16 residues. Per the germline V gene, CDR1 is ENHRY and CDR2 is SYGVKD. The CDR3 DNA reads as TGTGCCATCAGTGAGTCTGGCGGGAGGGCTCGAAATGAGCAGTTCTTC. Its protein is CAISESGGRARNEQFF.

This rearrangement joins TRBV12-3 or TRBV12-4 to TRBJ1-4, with 7 bases fitting TRBD1. The CDR3 contains 15 residues. Here the CDR3 reads CASGLARGRGEKLFF. In DNA, the CDR3 is TGTGCTAGTGGTTTAGCCAGGGGGAGGGGCGAAAAACTGTTTTTT.

A few counts support this clonotype. The V and J genes are TRBV7-8 and TRBJ2-2; no clear D gene. V was pared by 9 bases and J by 3 bases, with 11 bases between. Germline V gene sequence: CDR1 SGHVS, CDR2 FQNEAQ. This CDR3 spans 13 amino acids. CDR3: CASSIQYTGELFF. CDR3 nucleotides: TGTGCCAGTAGTATACAGTACACCGGGGAGCTGTTTTTT. The whole variable domain, remainder taken from reference TRBV7-8 and TRBJ2-2, is GAGVSQSPRYKVAKRGQDVALRCDPISGHVSLFWYQQALGQGPEFLTYFQNEAQLDKSGLPSDRFFAERPEGSVSTLKIQRTQQEDSAVYLCASSIQYTGELFFGEGSRLTVL.

The chain employs TRBV7-9 and TRBJ2-2; 7 bases line up with TRBD2. V lost 4 bases, J lost 3 bases, and 5 bases stayed unmatched. The CDR3 is 15 amino acids. Germline loops: CDR1 SEHNR, CDR2 FQNEAQ (reference sequence). CDR3 bases: TGTGCCAGCAGCTCCAGCGGGGCCCACACCGGGGAGCTGTTTTTT. This codes for CASSSSGAHTGELFF.